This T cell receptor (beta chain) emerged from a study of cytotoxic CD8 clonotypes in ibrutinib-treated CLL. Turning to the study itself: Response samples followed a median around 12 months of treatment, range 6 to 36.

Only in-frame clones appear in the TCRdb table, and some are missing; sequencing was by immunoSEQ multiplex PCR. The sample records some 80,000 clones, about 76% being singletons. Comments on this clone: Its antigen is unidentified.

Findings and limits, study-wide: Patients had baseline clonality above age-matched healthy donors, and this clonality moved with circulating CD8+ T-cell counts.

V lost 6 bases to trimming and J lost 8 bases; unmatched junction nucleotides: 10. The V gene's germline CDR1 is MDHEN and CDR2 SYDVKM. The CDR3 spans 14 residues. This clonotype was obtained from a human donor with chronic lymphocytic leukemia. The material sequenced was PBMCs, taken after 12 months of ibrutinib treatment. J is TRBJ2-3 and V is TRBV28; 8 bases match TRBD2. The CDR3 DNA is TGTGCCAGCAGGGCGGGGGGCCCGCCAGGTACGCAGTATTTT. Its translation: CASRAGGPPGTQYF.